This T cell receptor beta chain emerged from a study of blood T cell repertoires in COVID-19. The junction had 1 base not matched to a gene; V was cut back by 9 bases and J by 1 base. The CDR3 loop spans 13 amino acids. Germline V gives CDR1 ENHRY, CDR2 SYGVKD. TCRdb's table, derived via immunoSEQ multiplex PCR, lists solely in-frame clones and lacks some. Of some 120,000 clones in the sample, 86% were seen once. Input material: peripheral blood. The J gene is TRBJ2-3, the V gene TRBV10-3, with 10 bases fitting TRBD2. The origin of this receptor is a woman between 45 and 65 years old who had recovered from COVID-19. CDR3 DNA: TGTGCCATTGGGACTAGCGGCACAGATACGCAGTATTTT. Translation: CAIGTSGTDTQYF.